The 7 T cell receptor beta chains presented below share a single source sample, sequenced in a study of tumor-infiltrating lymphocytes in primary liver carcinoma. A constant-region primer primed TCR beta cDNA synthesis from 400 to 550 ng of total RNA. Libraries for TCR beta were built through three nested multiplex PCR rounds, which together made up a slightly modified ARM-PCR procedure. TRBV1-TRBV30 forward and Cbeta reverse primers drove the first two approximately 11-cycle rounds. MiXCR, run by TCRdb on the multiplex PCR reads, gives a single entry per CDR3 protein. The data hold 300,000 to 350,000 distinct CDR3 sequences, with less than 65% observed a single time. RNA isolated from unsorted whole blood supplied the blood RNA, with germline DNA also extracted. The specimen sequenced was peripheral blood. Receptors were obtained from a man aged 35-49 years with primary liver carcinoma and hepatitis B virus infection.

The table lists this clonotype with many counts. CDR3 nucleotide sequence: TGTGCCAGCAGCATAGGGTTTACCGGGACTCAACGCACAGATACGCAGTATTTT. Residues: CASSIGFTGTQRTDTQYF. The V and J genes are TRBV11-2 and TRBJ2-3; perhaps TRBD2 as D (6 bases). Germline V gene data show CDR1 as SGHAT and CDR2 as FQNNGV. There are 18 residues in the CDR3. V lost 5 bases and J lost 1, with 22 bases in between.

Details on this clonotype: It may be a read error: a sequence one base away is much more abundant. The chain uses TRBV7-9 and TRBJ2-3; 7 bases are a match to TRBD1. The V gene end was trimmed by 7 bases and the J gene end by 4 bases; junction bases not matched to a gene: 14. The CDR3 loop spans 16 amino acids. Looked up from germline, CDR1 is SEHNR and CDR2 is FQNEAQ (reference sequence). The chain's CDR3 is CASTLPRQGESDTQYF. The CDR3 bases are TGTGCCAGCACGCTACCTAGACAGGGAGAGTCAGATACGCAGTATTTT.

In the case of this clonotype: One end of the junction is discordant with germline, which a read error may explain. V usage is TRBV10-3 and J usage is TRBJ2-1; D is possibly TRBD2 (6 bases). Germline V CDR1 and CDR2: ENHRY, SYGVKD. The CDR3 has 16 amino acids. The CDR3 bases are TGTACCATCAGTTACGAGGGAGGTCCTAAATACAATGAGCAGTTCTTC. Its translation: CTISYEGGPKYNEQFF.

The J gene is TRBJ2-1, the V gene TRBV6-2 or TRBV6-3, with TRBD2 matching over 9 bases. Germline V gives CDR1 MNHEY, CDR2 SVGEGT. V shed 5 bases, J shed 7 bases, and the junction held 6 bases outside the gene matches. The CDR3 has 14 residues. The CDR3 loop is CASSHGTSWNEQFF. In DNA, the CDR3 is TGTGCCAGCAGTCACGGGACTAGCTGGAATGAGCAGTTCTTC.

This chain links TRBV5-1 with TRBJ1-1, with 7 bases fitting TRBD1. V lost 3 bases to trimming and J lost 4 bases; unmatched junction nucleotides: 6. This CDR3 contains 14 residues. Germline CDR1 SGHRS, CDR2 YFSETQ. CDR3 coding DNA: TGCGCCAGCAGCTCCTCAGGGGGGGGCACTGAAGCTTTCTTT. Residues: CASSSSGGGTEAFF.

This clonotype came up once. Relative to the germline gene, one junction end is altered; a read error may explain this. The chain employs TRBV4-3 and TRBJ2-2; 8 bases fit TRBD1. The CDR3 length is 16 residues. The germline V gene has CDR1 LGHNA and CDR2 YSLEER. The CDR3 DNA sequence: TGCGCCAGCAGCCGGGTCCCGGGACAGGTGTCCGGGGAACTGTTTTTT. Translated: CASSRVPGQVSGELFF.

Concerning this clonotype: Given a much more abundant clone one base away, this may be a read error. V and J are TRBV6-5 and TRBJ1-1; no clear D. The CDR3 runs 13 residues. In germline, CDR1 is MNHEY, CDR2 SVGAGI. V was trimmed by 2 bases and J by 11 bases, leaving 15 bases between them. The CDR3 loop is CASSYPSRGWAFF. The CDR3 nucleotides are TGTGCCAGCAGTTACCCGAGTCGTGGTTGGGCTTTCTTT.